This T cell receptor (beta chain) appears in the sequencing data of a study of siplizumab effects on memory and regulatory T cells. The study, taken as a whole, reports: Mean Treg-derived proportions of mappable alloreactive CD4+ clones were around 75% for siplizumab and about 28% for controls. The study found naive T cells seemingly more diverse than memory cells and seemingly major alloresponse contributors. Most proliferating CD4+ or CD8+ clones, roughly 75-97%, had no naive or memory assignment.

With V trimmed by 5 bases and J by 3 bases, 5 bases remained unmatched. The V gene's germline CDR1 is LNHDA and CDR2 SQIVND (reference sequence). This CDR3 contains 15 residues. Each sample had about 100,000 TCR templates assayed. Generated by immunoSEQ multiplex PCR, the TCRdb table keeps only in-frame clones and is missing some. The sample contains 97,000 or so clones, 92% of which appear only once. Note on this clone: Its antigen is undetermined.

The chain recombines TRBV19 with TRBJ2-4; 9 bases are shared with TRBD2. The clonotype was recovered from a human donor in good health. Source material: CD4+ T cells sorted from blood. DNA for the CDR3: TGTGCCAGTAGTGAGACTAGCGGAGACAAAAACATTCAGTACTTC. It codes for CASSETSGDKNIQYF.